The table lists the clone carrying this T cell receptor beta chain with a count of one. This sample was taken from a study of blood T cell repertoires in COVID-19. The CDR3 length is 18 residues. V dropped 6 bases and J dropped 2; count of bases not matched to a gene: 18. Per germline, CDR1 SNHLY and CDR2 FYNNEI. Repertoires were generated with immunoSEQ multiplex PCR, while TCRdb's copy carries only in-frame clones and drops some. In the table there are 250,000 to 300,000 clones, roughly 86% of which are singletons. This clonotype was obtained from a woman under 40 who had recovered from COVID-19. The rearrangement joins TRBV2 to TRBJ1-1, with 7 bases aligning to TRBD1. Sequencing used PBMCs or T cells enriched from blood (not recorded which). CDR3 residues: CASRDGQVGFRSNTEAFF. Here the CDR3 DNA reads TGTGCCAGCAGGGACGGACAGGTCGGGTTCCGCTCAAACACTGAAGCTTTCTTT.